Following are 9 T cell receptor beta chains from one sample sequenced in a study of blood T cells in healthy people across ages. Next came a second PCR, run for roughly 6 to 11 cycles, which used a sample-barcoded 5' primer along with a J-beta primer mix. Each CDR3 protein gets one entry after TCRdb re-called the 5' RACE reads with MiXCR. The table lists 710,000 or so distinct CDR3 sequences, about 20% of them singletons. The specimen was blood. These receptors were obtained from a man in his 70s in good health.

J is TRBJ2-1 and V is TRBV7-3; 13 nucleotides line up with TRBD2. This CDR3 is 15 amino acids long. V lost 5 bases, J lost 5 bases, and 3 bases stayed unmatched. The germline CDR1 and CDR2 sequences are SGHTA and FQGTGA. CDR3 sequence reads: CASSETSGRNNEQFF. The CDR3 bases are TGTGCCAGCAGCGAGACTAGCGGGAGGAACAATGAGCAGTTCTTC. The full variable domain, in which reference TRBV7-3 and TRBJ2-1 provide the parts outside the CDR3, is GAGVSQTPSNKVTEKGKYVELRCDPISGHTALYWYRQSLGQGPEFLIYFQGTGAADDSGLPNDRFFAVRPEGSVSTLKIQRTERGDSAVYLCASSETSGRNNEQFFGPGTRLTVL.

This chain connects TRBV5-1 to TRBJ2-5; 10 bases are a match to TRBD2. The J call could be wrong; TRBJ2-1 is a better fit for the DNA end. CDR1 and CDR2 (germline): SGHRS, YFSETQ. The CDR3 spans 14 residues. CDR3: CASSPGLAENEQFF. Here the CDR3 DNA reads TGCGCCAGCAGTCCAGGACTAGCGGAGAATGAGCAGTTCTTC.

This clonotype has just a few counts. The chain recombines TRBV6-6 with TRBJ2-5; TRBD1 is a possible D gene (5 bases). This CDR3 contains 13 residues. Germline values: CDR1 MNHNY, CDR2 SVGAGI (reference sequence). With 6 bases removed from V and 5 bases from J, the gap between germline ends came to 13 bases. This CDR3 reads CASRAKGMETQYF. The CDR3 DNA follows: TGTGCCAGCAGGGCCAAGGGGATGGAGACCCAGTACTTC.

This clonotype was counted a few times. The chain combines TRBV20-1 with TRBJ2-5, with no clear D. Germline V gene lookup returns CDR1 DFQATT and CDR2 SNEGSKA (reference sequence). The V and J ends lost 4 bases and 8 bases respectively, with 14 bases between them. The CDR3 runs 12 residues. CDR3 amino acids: CSATGHRNTQYF. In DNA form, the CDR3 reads TGCAGTGCTACCGGGCACCGAAATACCCAGTACTTC.

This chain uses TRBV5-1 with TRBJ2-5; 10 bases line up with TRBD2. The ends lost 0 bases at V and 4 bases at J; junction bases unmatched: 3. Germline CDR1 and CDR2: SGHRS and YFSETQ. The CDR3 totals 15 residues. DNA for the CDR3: TGCGCCAGCAGCTTGGGATCTAGCGGGAGAGAGACCCAGTACTTC. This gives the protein CASSLGSSGRETQYF.

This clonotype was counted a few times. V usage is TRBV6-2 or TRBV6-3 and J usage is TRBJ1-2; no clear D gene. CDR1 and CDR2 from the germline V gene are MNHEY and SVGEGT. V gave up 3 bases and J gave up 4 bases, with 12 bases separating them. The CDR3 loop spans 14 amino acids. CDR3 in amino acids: CASSYLGESYGYTF. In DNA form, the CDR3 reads TGTGCCAGCAGTTATCTCGGTGAGAGCTATGGCTACACCTTC.

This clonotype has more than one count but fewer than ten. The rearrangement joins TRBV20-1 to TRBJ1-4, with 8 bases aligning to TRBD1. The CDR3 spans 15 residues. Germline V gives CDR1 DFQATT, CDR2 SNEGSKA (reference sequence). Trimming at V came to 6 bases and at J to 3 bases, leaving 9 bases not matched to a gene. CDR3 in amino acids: CSARTGQVANEKLFF. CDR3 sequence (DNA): TGCAGTGCAAGGACAGGGCAAGTGGCTAATGAAAAACTGTTTTTT.

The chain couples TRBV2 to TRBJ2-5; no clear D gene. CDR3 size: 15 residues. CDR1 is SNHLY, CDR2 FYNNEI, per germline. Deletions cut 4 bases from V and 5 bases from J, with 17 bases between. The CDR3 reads CASSARTPGRETQYF. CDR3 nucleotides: TGTGCCAGCAGTGCTCGGACCCCCGGTCGCGAGACCCAGTACTTC.

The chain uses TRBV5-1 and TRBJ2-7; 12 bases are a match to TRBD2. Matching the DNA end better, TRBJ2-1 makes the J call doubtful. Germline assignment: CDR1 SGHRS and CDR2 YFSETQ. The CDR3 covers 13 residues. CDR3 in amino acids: CATGLAGTSEQFF. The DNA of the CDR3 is TGCGCCACAGGACTAGCGGGGACCAGTGAGCAGTTCTTC.